This T cell receptor (beta chain) is drawn from a study of cytomegalovirus exposure and HLA in healthy donors. Researchers ran the PCR with 60 Vbeta and 13 Jbeta primers. Data came from immunoSEQ multiplex PCR; TCRdb stores just in-frame clones and leaves some out. The table lists 110,000 to 150,000 clones, 76% of them singletons. Regarding the study as a whole: Analysis was carried out at a later point, and it linked a missense DCLRE1C variant to TCR beta V- and J-gene trimming. Excluded: some indistinguishable V segments such as TRBV6-2 and TRBV6-3. The authors listed some 150 TCR beta chains as cytomegalovirus-associated. Accounts indicate the classifier identified cytomegalovirus status with strong specificity and sensitivity.

Germline loops: CDR1 SEHNR, CDR2 FQNEAQ (reference sequence). This CDR3 contains 16 residues. V gave up 1 base and J gave up 10 bases, with 22 bases separating them. This clone appeared a few times. Its antigen is currently unknown. The receptor was isolated from a woman in her thirties or forties in good health and CMV-seronegative. The sequencing sample was made of PBMCs. The V and J genes are TRBV7-9 and TRBJ1-2; D is perhaps TRBD1 (6 bases). The CDR3 DNA follows: TGTGCCAGCAGCTTAGGCATGGGGGCGCGAGCAAATGCCTACACCTTC. Translating it yields CASSLGMGARANAYTF.